A selection of T cell receptor beta chains follows, all from one sample in a study of T cell changes during pregnancy in multiple sclerosis. The data were produced by immunoSEQ multiplex PCR, yet TCRdb's version contains in-frame clones alone and is incomplete. The table lists over 100,000 clones, roughly 92% of them singletons. This specimen consisted of peripheral blood, obtained in the third trimester of pregnancy. Receptors were obtained from a female donor with multiple sclerosis, enrolled in a pregnancy study. Both conserved end residues are part of each CDR3. Fields, in order: J gene, V gene, D gene, CDR3 protein, CDR3 DNA. A D gene is named only where the DNA matches it firmly.

TRBJ1-2 TRBV27 TRBD1 CASSLQGNYGYTF TGTGCCAGCAGCCTACAGGGGAACTATGGCTACACCTTC
TRBJ1-1 TRBV4-1 - CASSQARRSSNTEAFF TGCGCCAGCAGCCAAGCTCGCAGATCCTCGAACACTGAAGCTTTCTTT
TRBJ1-6 TRBV6-1 TRBD1 CASSMDRGSNSPLHF TGTGCCAGCAGCATGGACAGGGGATCAAATTCACCCCTCCACTTT
TRBJ2-3 TRBV5-1 TRBD2 CASSLLGLAYSTDTQYF TGCGCCAGCAGCCTACTCGGACTAGCGTATAGCACAGATACGCAGTATTTT
TRBJ2-7 TRBV5-1 - CVSSLGGSVYEQYF TGCGTCAGCAGCTTGGGTGGCAGCGTCTACGAGCAGTACTTC
TRBJ2-5 TRBV5-6 - CASSLGLGAQETQYF TGTGCCAGCAGCTTGGGACTGGGGGCCCAAGAGACCCAGTACTTC
TRBJ2-7 TRBV19 TRBD1 CASSIRDSYEQYF TGTGCCAGTAGTATCCGGGACAGCTACGAGCAGTACTTC
TRBJ1-5 TRBV10-3 - CAISEAGNQQPQHF TGTGCCATCAGTGAGGCGGGGAACCAACAGCCCCAGCATTTT
TRBJ1-1 TRBV29-1 TRBD1 CSVERGQNTEAFF TGCAGCGTTGAAAGGGGGCAGAACACTGAAGCTTTCTTT
TRBJ2-2 TRBV27 - CASSIRRSGELFF TGTGCCAGCAGTATTCGGAGAAGCGGGGAGCTGTTTTTT